This T cell receptor beta chain was sequenced during a study of blood T cell repertoires in COVID-19. CDR1 SGHRS and CDR2 YFSETQ come from the germline V gene. The CDR3 runs to 16 residues. J lost 4 bases, V lost 0 bases, and 5 bases had no gene match. TCRdb's copy holds only in-frame clones and misses some; the assay was immunoSEQ multiplex PCR. The sample comprises about 350,000 clones, 91% of which are singletons, and about 3.5% rests with the top ten. The clonotype was recovered from a woman aged 18-35 years who had recovered from COVID-19. The chain is built from TRBV5-1 and TRBJ2-1, with 9 bases lining up with TRBD2. The specimen was peripheral blood. The CDR3 region is CASSLVPSGEYNEQFF. The CDR3 DNA is TGCGCCAGCAGCTTGGTGCCTAGCGGGGAGTACAATGAGCAGTTCTTC.